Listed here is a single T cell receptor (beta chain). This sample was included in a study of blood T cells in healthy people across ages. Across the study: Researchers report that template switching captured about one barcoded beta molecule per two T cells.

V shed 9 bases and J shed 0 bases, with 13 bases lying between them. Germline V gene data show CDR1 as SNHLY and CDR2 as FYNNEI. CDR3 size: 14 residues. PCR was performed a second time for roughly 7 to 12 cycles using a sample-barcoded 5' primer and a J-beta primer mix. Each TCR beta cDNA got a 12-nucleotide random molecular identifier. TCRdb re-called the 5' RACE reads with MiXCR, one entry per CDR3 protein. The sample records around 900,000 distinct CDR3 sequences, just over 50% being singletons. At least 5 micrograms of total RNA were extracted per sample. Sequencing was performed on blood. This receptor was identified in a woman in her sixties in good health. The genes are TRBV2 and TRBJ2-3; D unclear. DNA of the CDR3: TGTGCCAGTCCGACTGGGCGGAGCACAGATACGCAGTATTTT. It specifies CASPTGRSTDTQYF. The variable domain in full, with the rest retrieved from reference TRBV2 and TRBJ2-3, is EPEVTQTPSHQVTQMGQEVILRCVPISNHLYFYWYRQILGQKVEFLVSFYNNEISEKSEIFDDQFSVERPDGSNFTLKIRSTKLEDSAMYFCASPTGRSTDTQYFGPGTRLTVL.